These 8 T cell receptor beta chains originate from one sample sequenced in a study of CD8+ T cells in alopecia areata (dated by TCRdb to between 2017 and 2018). The label giving this sample's treatment or condition can be read as: oral pan-JAK inhibitor, 5-10 mg twice daily. The library was produced with the immunoSEQ multiplex PCR assay. For TCR sequencing, RNA was extracted from every sample and reverse transcribed into cDNA to serve as template. Entries here come from immuneACCESS through TCRdb and include only in-frame sequences with V and J called. Some clones fail to appear in such tables; in the studies checked, an unresolved V gene covers under half of the shortfall, and the cause of the remainder is unknown. This sample has fewer than 110,000 clones in its table, and roughly 56% of those were observed once. The ten most abundant clones make up roughly 15% of the sample. The sequenced sample was CD8+ T cells sorted from blood, obtained at approximately week 61, from a patient treated with tofacitinib. The receptors here all came from a human donor with alopecia areata.

CDR3 region: CASSYRWLSSEQFF. CDR3 coding DNA: TGTGCCAGCAGTTACCGGTGGTTAAGCAGTGAGCAGTTCTTC. The chain links TRBV6-5 to TRBJ2-1, with D unresolved. The CDR3 length is 14 residues. The germline V gene has CDR1 MNHEY and CDR2 SVGAGI. Trimming took 2 bases from V and 9 from J, leaving 14 bases between them.

The chain has TRBV2 and TRBJ1-4; D remains unclear. V lost 0 bases to trimming and J lost 3 bases, with 14 bases between them. This CDR3 has 17 residues. Germline assignment: CDR1 SNHLY and CDR2 FYNNEI. CDR3 in amino acids: CASSEASPGASNEKLFF. Written as DNA, the CDR3 is TGTGCCAGCAGTGAAGCGTCGCCAGGCGCGTCTAATGAAAAACTGTTTTTT.

This clone was counted only a few times. This chain uses TRBV5-1 with TRBJ1-1, with D possibly TRBD1 on 6 matching bases. CDR1 and CDR2 from the germline V gene are SGHRS and YFSETQ. This CDR3 spans 17 amino acids. Trimming shortened V by 4 bases and J by 4 bases, and 23 bases separated the two germline ends. CDR3 region: CASSPVGWGAGLTEAFF. CDR3 bases: TGCGCCAGCAGCCCCGTTGGTTGGGGGGCCGGTCTCACTGAAGCTTTCTTT.

This clone appeared once. The chain is built from TRBV10-3 and TRBJ2-7; no firm D call. This CDR3 has 12 amino acids. Between the trimmed V and J ends, which lost 0 bases and 3 bases, there was a span of 3 bases. Per the germline V gene, CDR1 is ENHRY and CDR2 is SYGVKD. CDR3 sequence: CAISESSYEQYF. CDR3 in DNA: TGTGCCATCAGTGAGTCTAGCTACGAGCAGTACTTC.

The chain joins TRBV4-2 to TRBJ2-6; a weak D match, TRBD2 (6 bases). This CDR3 has 16 residues. Trimming cost V 0 bases and J 4 bases, with 10 bases left between them. The germline CDR1 and CDR2 sequences are LGHNA and YNFKEQ. The DNA for the CDR3 is TGTGCCAGCAGCCAAGATAGCGGAACCGGGGCCAACGTCCTGACTTTC. Encoded protein: CASSQDSGTGANVLTF.

This sequence joins TRBV4-1 and TRBJ2-2; D tentatively reads TRBD1 or TRBD2 (5 bases each). V was cut by 4 bases and J by 5 bases, with 14 bases left in between. In germline, CDR1 is MGHRA, CDR2 YSYEKL. This CDR3 has 15 residues. The CDR3 region has the DNA TGCGCCAGCAGCCCCGCGAGGGGTTTTACCGGGGAGCTGTTTTTT. It encodes CASSPARGFTGELFF.

This rearrangement joins TRBV29-1 to TRBJ2-3; TRBD2 matches at 9 bases. CDR1 is SQVTM, CDR2 ANQGSEA, per germline. The CDR3 runs 15 residues. V dropped 7 bases and J dropped 3; count of bases not matched to a gene: 11. The CDR3: CSDSRLADSTDTQYF. The CDR3 region has the DNA TGCAGCGACAGCAGACTAGCGGACTCAACAGATACGCAGTATTTT.

A word on this clone: Germline and junction disagree at one end, which may indicate a read error. The chain uses TRBV19 and TRBJ2-7; D call uncertain. Germline lookup yields CDR1 LNHDA and CDR2 SQIVND (reference sequence). This CDR3 spans 14 amino acids. The CDR3 coding sequence is TGTGCCAGTAGTAGCAACCCGAGAGTCTACGGGCAGTACTTC. Its translation is CASSSNPRVYGQYF. The full variable domain, in which reference TRBV19 and TRBJ2-7 provide the parts outside the CDR3, is DGGITQSPKYLFRKEGQNVTLSCEQNLNHDAMYWYRQDPGQGLRLIYYSQIVNDFQKGDIAEGYSVSREKKESFPLTVTSAQKNPTAFYLCASSSNPRVYGQYFGPGTRLTVT.